The TCR beta chain described here comes from a study of regulatory T cells in long-lasting Graves disease. Turning to the study itself: Patients met the persistent Graves' disease definition after over 5 years of antithyroid drugs with positive TSH receptor antibodies. Study observations and caveats: Among samples with persistent disease, TRBV28, TRBJ1-2 and TRBJ2-5 were favored. The work looked only at peripheral blood and did not look at thyroid tissue.

HTBI primers from iRepertoire and Arm-PCR of CDR3 regions yielded the TCR beta libraries. TCRdb passed the multiplex PCR reads through MiXCR, listing each CDR3 protein once. Of roughly 470,000 distinct CDR3 sequences in the sample, around 20% were seen once. This clonotype is a singleton in its sample. What it binds is unknown. A much larger clone is a single base away; this may be a read error. Time point: persistent/refractory GD, antithyroid drugs over 5 years with positive TRAb. RNA isolated from PBMCs was used to make the TCR library. In Xi'an, China, an endocrinology department was the source of patients. CDR1 SGHAT and CDR2 FQNNGV come from the germline V gene. This CDR3 is built from 15 residues.

This TCR derives from a female donor with Graves disease. The chain links TRBV11-2 to TRBJ2-7; 8 bases match TRBD1. The source material was peripheral blood mononuclear cells (PBMCs), sampled when the disease was refractory, from a patient treated with antithyroid drugs. CDR3 amino acids: CASSRRPGQAYERYF. The CDR3 region has the DNA TGTGCCAGCAGCAGGCGGCCGGGACAGGCCTACGAGCGGTACTTC.